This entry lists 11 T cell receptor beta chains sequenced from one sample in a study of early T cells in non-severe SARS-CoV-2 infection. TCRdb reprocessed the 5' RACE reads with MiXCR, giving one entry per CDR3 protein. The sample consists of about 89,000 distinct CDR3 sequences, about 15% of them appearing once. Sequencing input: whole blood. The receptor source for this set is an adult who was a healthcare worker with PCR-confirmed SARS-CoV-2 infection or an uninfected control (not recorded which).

The CDR3 loop is CASSEFVSPQQYV. The CDR3 DNA reads TGTGCCAGCAGTGAATTTGTCTCCCCGCAGCAGTACGTC. The rearrangement uses TRBV6-1 and TRBJ2-7; D not certain. Germline V lookup: CDR1 MNHNS, CDR2 SASEGT. The CDR3 runs 13 residues. Deletions cut 2 bases from V and 8 bases from J, with 13 bases between.

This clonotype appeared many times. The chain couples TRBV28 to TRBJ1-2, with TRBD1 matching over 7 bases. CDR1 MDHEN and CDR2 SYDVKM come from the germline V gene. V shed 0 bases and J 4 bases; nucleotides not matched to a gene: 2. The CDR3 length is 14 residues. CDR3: CASSLWSGGYGYTF. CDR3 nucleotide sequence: TGTGCCAGCAGTTTATGGTCAGGGGGCTATGGCTACACCTTC.

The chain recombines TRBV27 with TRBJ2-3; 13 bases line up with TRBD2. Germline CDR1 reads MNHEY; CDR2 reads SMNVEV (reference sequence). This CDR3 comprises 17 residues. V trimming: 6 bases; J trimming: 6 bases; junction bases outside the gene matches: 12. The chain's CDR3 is CASSRTSGGQWGDTQYF. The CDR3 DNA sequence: TGTGCCAGCAGCAGGACTAGCGGGGGCCAATGGGGGGATACGCAGTATTTT.

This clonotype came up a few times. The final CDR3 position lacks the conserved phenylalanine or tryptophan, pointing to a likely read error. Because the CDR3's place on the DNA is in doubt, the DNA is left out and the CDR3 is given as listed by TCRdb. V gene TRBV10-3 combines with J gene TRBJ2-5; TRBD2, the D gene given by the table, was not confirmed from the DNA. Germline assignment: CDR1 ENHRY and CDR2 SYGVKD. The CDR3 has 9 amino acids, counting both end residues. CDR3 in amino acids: CAMEDVAGL.

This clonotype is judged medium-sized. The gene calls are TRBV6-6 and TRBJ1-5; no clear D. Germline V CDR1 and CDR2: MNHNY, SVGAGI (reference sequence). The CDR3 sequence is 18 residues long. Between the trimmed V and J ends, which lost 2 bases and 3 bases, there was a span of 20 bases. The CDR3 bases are TGTGCCAGCAGTTACGGGGAACAAAAATACCCAGACAATCAGCCCCAGCATTTT. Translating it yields CASSYGEQKYPDNQPQHF.

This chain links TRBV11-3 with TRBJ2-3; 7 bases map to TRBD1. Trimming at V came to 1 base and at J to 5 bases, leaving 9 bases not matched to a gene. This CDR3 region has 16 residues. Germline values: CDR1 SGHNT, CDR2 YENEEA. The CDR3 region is CASSLGGDRAGDTQYF. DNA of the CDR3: TGTGCCAGCAGCTTAGGGGGCGACAGGGCCGGAGATACGCAGTATTTT.

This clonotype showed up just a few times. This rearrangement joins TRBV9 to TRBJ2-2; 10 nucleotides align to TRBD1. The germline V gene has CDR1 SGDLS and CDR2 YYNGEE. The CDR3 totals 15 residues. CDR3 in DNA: TGTGCTTGTAGAGGGGACAGGGGCTACACCGGGGAGCTGTTTTTT. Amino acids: CACRGDRGYTGELFF.

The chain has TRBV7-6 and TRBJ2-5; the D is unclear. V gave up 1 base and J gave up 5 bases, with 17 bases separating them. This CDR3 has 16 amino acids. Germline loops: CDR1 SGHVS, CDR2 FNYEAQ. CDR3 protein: CASSLGPGSLGETQYF. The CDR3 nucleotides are TGTGCCAGCAGCTTAGGCCCCGGGTCCCTAGGGGAGACCCAGTACTTC.

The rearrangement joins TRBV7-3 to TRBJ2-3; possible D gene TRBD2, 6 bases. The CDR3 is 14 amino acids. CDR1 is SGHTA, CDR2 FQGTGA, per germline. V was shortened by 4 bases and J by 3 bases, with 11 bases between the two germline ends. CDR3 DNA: TGTGCCAGCAGCTCGGGGGTTTCGACAGATACGCAGTATTTT. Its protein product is CASSSGVSTDTQYF.

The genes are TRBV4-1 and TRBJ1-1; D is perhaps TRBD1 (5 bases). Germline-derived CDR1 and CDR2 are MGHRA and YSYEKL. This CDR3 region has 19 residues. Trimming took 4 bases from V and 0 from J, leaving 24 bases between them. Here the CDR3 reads CASSRLLLQELRVNTEAFF. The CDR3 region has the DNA TGCGCCAGCAGCCGGTTATTGTTACAGGAGCTGAGGGTGAACACTGAAGCTTTCTTT.

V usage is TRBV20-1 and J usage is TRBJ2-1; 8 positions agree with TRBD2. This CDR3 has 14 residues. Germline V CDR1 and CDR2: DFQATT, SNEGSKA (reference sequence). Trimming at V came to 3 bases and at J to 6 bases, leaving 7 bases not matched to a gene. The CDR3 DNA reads TGCAGTGCTAGTACGGGGGGGTACTCCAATGAGCAGTTCTTC. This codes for CSASTGGYSNEQFF.